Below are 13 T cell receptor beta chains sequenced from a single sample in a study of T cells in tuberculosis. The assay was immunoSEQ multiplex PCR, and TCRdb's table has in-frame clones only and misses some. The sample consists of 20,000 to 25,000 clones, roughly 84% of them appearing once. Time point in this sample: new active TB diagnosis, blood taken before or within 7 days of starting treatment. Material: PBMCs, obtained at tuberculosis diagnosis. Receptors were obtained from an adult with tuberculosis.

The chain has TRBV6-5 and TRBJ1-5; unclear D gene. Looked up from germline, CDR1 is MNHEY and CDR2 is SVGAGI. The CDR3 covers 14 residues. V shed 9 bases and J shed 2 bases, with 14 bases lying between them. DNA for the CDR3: TGTGCCAGTCGGAGGGAGACGGGCAATCAGCCCCAGCATTTT. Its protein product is CASRRETGNQPQHF.

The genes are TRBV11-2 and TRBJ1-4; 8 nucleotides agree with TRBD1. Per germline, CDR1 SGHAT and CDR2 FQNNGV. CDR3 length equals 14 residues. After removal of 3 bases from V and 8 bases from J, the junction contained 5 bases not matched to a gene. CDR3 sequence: CASSFDRGVEKLFF. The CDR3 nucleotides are TGTGCCAGCAGCTTTGACAGGGGTGTGGAAAAACTGTTTTTT.

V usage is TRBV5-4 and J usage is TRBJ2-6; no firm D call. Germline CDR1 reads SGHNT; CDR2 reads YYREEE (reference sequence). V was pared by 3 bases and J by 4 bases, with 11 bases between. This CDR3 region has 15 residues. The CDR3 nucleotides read TGTGCCAGCAGCTCCGGTCTTCCAGGGGCCAACGTCCTGACTTTC. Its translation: CASSSGLPGANVLTF.

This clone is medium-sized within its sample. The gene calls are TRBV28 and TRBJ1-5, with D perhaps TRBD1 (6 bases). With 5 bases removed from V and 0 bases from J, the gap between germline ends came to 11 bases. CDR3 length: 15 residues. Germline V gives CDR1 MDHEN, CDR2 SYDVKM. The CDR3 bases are TGTGCCAGCAGTAGGGGGAAAAATAGCAATCAGCCCCAGCATTTT. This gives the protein CASSRGKNSNQPQHF.

The CDR3 nucleotides are TGTGCCAGCAGTTTTTCCAGTTTGTACAATGAGCAGTTCTTC. Translating it yields CASSFSSLYNEQFF. This chain links TRBV28 with TRBJ2-1; D gene uncertain. V was trimmed by 3 bases and J by 4 bases, leaving 10 bases between them. This CDR3 has 14 residues. Germline CDR1 and CDR2: MDHEN and SYDVKM. The complete variable domain, with remaining parts taken from reference TRBV28 and TRBJ2-1, reads DVKVTQSSRYLVKRTGEKVFLECVQDMDHENMFWYRQDPGLGLRLIYFSYDVKMKEKGDIPEGYSVSREKKERFSLILESASTNQTSMYLCASSFSSLYNEQFFGPGTRLTVL.

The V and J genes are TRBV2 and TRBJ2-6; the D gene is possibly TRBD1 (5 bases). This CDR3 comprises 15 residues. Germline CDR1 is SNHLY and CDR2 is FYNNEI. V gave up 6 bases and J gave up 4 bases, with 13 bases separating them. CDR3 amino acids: CASRPDRPGANVLTF. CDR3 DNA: TGTGCCAGCAGGCCCGACAGACCCGGGGCCAACGTCCTGACTTTC.

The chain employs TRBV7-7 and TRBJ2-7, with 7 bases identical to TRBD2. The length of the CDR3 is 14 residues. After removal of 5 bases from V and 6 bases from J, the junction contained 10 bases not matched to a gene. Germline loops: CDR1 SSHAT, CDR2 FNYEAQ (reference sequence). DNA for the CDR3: TGTGCCAGCAGCCCCCTTCGCGGGGAGGGCGAGCAGTACTTC. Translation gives CASSPLRGEGEQYF. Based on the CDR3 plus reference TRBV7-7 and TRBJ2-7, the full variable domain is GAGVSQSPRYKVTKRGQDVTLRCDPISSHATLYWYQQALGQGPEFLTYFNYEAQPDKSGLPSDRFSAERPEGSISTLTIQRTEQRDSAMYRCASSPLRGEGEQYFGPGTRLTVT.

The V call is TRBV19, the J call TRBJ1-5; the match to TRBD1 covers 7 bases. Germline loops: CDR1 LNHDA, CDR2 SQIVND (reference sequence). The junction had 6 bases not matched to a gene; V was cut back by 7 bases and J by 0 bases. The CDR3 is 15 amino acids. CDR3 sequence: CASIRDSNSNQPQHF. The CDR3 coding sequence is TGTGCCAGTATTAGGGACAGCAATAGCAATCAGCCCCAGCATTTT.

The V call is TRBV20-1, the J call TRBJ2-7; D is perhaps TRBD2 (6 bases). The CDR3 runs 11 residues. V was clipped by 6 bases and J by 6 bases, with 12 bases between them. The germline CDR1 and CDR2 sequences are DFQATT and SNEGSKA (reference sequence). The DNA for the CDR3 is TGCAGTGCCCCGGGAGCGCTCGAGCAGTACTTC. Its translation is CSAPGALEQYF.

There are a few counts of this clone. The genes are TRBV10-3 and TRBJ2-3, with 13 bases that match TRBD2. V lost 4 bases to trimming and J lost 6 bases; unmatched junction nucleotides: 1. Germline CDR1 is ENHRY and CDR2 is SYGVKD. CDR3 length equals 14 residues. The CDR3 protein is CAISGTSGSDTQYF. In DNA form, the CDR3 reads TGTGCCATCAGTGGGACTAGCGGGAGTGATACGCAGTATTTT.

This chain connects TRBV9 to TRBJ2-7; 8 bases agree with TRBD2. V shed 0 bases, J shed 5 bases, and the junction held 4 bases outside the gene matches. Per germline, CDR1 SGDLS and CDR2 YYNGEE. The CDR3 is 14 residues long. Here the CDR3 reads CASSVGREGNEQYF. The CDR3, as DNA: TGTGCCAGCAGCGTAGGACGGGAGGGCAACGAGCAGTACTTC.

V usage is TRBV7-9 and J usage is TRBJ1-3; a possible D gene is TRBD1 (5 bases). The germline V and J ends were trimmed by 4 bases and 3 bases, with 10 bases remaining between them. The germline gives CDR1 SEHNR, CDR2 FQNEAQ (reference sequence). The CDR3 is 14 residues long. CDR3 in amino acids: CASSSAGGGNTIYF. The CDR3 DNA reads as TGTGCCAGCAGCTCGGCGGGGGGTGGAAACACCATATATTTT. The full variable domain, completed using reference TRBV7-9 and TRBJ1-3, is DTGVSQNPRHKITKRGQNVTFRCDPISEHNRLYWYRQTLGQGPEFLTYFQNEAQLEKSRLLSDRFSAERPKGSFSTLEIQRTEQGDSAMYLCASSSAGGGNTIYFGEGSWLTVV.

The CDR3 DNA reads TGTGCCTGGAGTGGTACGGATGAGCAGTTCTTC. Its protein product is CAWSGTDEQFF. V usage is TRBV30 and J usage is TRBJ2-1, with D hard to call. Trimming pared 1 base from V and 8 bases from J, leaving 6 bases between. The CDR3 consists of 11 residues. Germline V gene sequence: CDR1 GTSNPN, CDR2 SVGIG (reference sequence).